The next 17 T cell receptor beta chains were all read from a single sample in a study of cytomegalovirus exposure and HLA in healthy donors. PCR amplification relied on 60 Vbeta primers (plus 13 Jbeta primers). Assay used: immunoSEQ multiplex PCR; TCRdb lists only in-frame clones, some missing. The table lists 24,000 or so clones, about four fifths of them singletons. The sequenced sample was PBMCs. Every receptor here comes from a male donor in good health and CMV-seronegative.

The CDR3 coding sequence is TGTGCCAGCAGCGTAAGCGGGGGGGCCACAGAGACCCAGTACTTC. Protein sequence: CASSVSGGATETQYF. The gene calls are TRBV9 and TRBJ2-5; the match to TRBD2 covers 10 bases. The V and J ends lost 1 base and 4 bases, in that order; junction bases with no gene match: 4. CDR1 and CDR2 from the germline V gene are SGDLS and YYNGEE. This CDR3 has 15 residues.

V gene TRBV10-1 combines with J gene TRBJ1-5, with 10 bases fitting TRBD1. CDR1 WNHNN and CDR2 SYGVQD come from the germline V gene (reference sequence). V was clipped by 4 bases and J by 1 base; unmatched bases: 7. The CDR3 consists of 17 residues. CDR3 sequence reads: CASSARTGGKSNQPQHF. CDR3 sequence (DNA): TGCGCCAGCAGTGCACGGACAGGGGGTAAGAGCAATCAGCCCCAGCATTTT.

The J gene is TRBJ1-4, the V gene TRBV25-1; the match to TRBD1 covers 8 bases. Trimming removed 2 bases from V and 8 bases from J; junction bases left unmatched: 7. Germline loops: CDR1 MGHDK, CDR2 SYGVNS. The CDR3 extends over 15 amino acids. The CDR3 nucleotides are TGTGCCAGCAGTGAAGCCCAGGGGGCAAGGGAAAAACTGTTTTTT. Amino acids: CASSEAQGAREKLFF.

V usage is TRBV11-3 and J usage is TRBJ2-3, with TRBD1 as a possible D gene (6 bases). The length of the CDR3 is 16 residues. Germline values: CDR1 SGHNT, CDR2 YENEEA. Trimming left V 1 base short and J 0 bases short, with 11 bases between. CDR3 DNA: TGTGCCAGCAGCTTAGGGACAGTCGGAAGCACAGATACGCAGTATTTT. Its protein is CASSLGTVGSTDTQYF.

The chain has TRBV7-9 and TRBJ1-1; maybe TRBD1 (6 bases). The CDR3 spans 16 residues. CDR1 is SEHNR, CDR2 FQNEAQ, per germline (reference sequence). V lost 4 bases and J 0 bases, leaving 15 bases between the germline ends. The CDR3 here is CASSSAGDLLNTEAFF. CDR3 nucleotide sequence: TGTGCCAGCAGCTCGGCAGGGGACCTTCTGAACACTGAAGCTTTCTTT.

This clone was detected once. Mismatch with germline at one junction end may stem from a read error. The V call is TRBV7-2, the J call TRBJ2-3; 11 bases line up with TRBD2. The length of the CDR3 is 16 residues. Germline V gene lookup returns CDR1 SGHTA and CDR2 FQGNSA. CDR3 DNA: TGTGCCAGCAGCTTAGCACTAGCGGGGGCCACAGGTACGCAGTATTTT. This codes for CASSLALAGATGTQYF.

The gene calls are TRBV29-1 and TRBJ1-2; possibly TRBD1 for D (6 bases). Trimming took 4 bases from V and 1 from J, leaving 19 bases between them. In germline, CDR1 is SQVTM, CDR2 ANQGSEA. The CDR3 length is 16 residues. The CDR3 sequence is CSVVLVPGQSNYGYTF. CDR3 coding DNA: TGCAGCGTTGTCCTGGTTCCGGGACAAAGTAACTATGGCTACACCTTC. The whole variable domain, remainder taken from reference TRBV29-1 and TRBJ1-2, is SAVISQKPSRDICQRGTSLTIQCQVDSQVTMMFWYRQQPGQSLTLIATANQGSEATYESGFVIDKFPISRPNLTFSTLTVSNMSPEDSSIYLCSVVLVPGQSNYGYTFGSGTRLTVV.

The rearrangement joins TRBV2 to TRBJ2-5; no definite D call. The CDR3 sequence is 13 residues long. Germline values: CDR1 SNHLY, CDR2 FYNNEI. Deletions cut 6 bases from V and 4 bases from J, with 12 bases between. The CDR3 DNA is TGTGCCAGCAGGGCCCGAAATGGAGAGACCCAGTACTTC. Protein sequence: CASRARNGETQYF.

The CDR3 DNA reads as TGTGCCAGCAGCGCCACGACAGGGTACGAGCAGTACTTC. Its translation is CASSATTGYEQYF. The rearrangement uses TRBV9 and TRBJ2-7; 7 positions agree with TRBD1. The V segment lost 3 bases and the J segment 4 bases; nucleotides outside the gene matches: 4. This CDR3 is 13 amino acids long. Germline V gene data show CDR1 as SGDLS and CDR2 as YYNGEE.

The chain has TRBV6-5 and TRBJ2-1; 8 bases line up with TRBD2. The length of the CDR3 is 13 residues. Germline V CDR1 and CDR2: MNHEY, SVGAGI. Trimming cost V 8 bases and J 5 bases; bases outside gene matches: 5. This CDR3 is CASGTRGDNEQFF. The CDR3 DNA reads TGTGCCAGCGGGACTAGAGGGGACAATGAGCAGTTCTTC.

The chain has TRBV29-1 and TRBJ2-7; D possibly corresponds to TRBD1 (6 bases). The CDR3 loop spans 12 amino acids. V lost 8 bases, J lost 2 bases, and 13 bases lay in between. From germline, CDR1 is SQVTM and CDR2 ANQGSEA. CDR3 DNA: TGCAGCACGCTCAGGGGCGCCTACGAGCAGTACTTC. Its protein product is CSTLRGAYEQYF.

The chain links TRBV9 to TRBJ1-2; 7 bases are a match to TRBD1. The CDR3 sequence is 17 residues long. CDR1 SGDLS and CDR2 YYNGEE come from the germline V gene. The J segment lost 2 bases and the V segment lost 3 bases, leaving 13 bases of the junction unmatched. The CDR3 here is CASSGRTGIPKNYGYTF. The CDR3 coding sequence is TGTGCCAGCAGCGGACGGACAGGAATCCCCAAGAACTATGGCTACACCTTC.

CDR3 bases: TGTGCCTGGAGGATGGACAGGGGATGGACTGAAGCTTTCTTT. Translating gives CAWRMDRGWTEAFF. This chain connects TRBV30 to TRBJ1-1; 9 bases map to TRBD1. The J segment lost 5 bases and the V segment lost 3 bases, leaving 7 bases of the junction unmatched. CDR3 length equals 14 residues. CDR1 is GTSNPN, CDR2 SVGIG, per germline (reference sequence).

This chain connects TRBV30 to TRBJ2-1, with a weak D call TRBD2 (6 bases). Trimming took off 1 base at V and 4 bases at J, with 11 bases between the two ends. The CDR3 is 14 amino acids. Germline V gives CDR1 GTSNPN, CDR2 SVGIG (reference sequence). The CDR3 DNA follows: TGTGCCTGGAGTGAAGGGCTAGCGTACAATGAGCAGTTCTTC. It encodes CAWSEGLAYNEQFF.

This clone was seen only a few times. This chain joins TRBV7-9 and TRBJ2-5; D is uncertain. V dropped 2 bases and J dropped 3 bases, with 19 bases sitting between them. The CDR3 consists of 17 residues. CDR1 is SEHNR and CDR2 is FQNEAQ in the germline V gene (reference sequence). CDR3 residues: CASSLRLGGPKEETQYF. The CDR3, as DNA: TGTGCCAGCAGCTTACGCCTTGGTGGGCCGAAGGAAGAGACCCAGTACTTC. Full variable domain (missing parts from reference TRBV7-9 and TRBJ2-5): DTGVSQNPRHKITKRGQNVTFRCDPISEHNRLYWYRQTLGQGPEFLTYFQNEAQLEKSRLLSDRFSAERPKGSFSTLEIQRTEQGDSAMYLCASSLRLGGPKEETQYFGPGTRLLVL.

This clone was recorded only once. The chain joins TRBV12-5 to TRBJ2-3; 11 bases fit TRBD2. V lost 3 bases to trimming and J lost 2 bases; unmatched junction nucleotides: 4. The CDR3 has 16 amino acids. From germline, CDR1 is LGHNT and CDR2 FRNRAP. CDR3 protein: CASGLGLAGSTDTQYF. The CDR3 DNA is TGTGCTAGTGGTTTAGGACTAGCGGGCTCCACAGATACGCAGTATTTT.

Notes on this clone: A read error may produce the germline difference seen at one junction end. This chain links TRBV19 with TRBJ2-4; 10 positions match TRBD2. Germline CDR1 LNHDA, CDR2 SQIVND (reference sequence). The CDR3 covers 10 residues. CDR3 nucleotides: TGTGCCAGTAATAGCGGGGGGTTCCCCTTC. This encodes CASNSGGFPF. The whole variable domain, filled in from reference TRBV19 and TRBJ2-4, reads DGGITQSPKYLFRKEGQNVTLSCEQNLNHDAMYWYRQDPGQGLRLIYYSQIVNDFQKGDIAEGYSVSREKKESFPLTVTSAQKNPTAFYLCASNSGGFPFGAGTRLSVL.